The source of this T cell receptor beta chain is a study of neurological immune-mediated disorders (dated by TCRdb to between 2018 and 2021). About the study as a whole: Using UMI-based sequencing, the study compared peripheral blood TCR-beta repertoires from patients with HTLV-I-associated myelopathy (HAM/TSP), patients with multiple sclerosis, and healthy controls. The 95 to 120 TCR-beta libraries covered PBMC samples along with longitudinal samples, technical triplicates, and paired sorted CD4+ and CD8+ T-cell subsets. Of the 68 subjects in the cohort, some 15 were HAM/TSP patients, 34 were multiple sclerosis patients, and about 20 were healthy controls.

This clonotype has a count of ten or more. Its antigen is currently not known. No much larger clone exists at a distance of one base, and base qualities are not known. The healthy controls were volunteers from blood banks in Maryland, USA. Sorted-subset TCR libraries were prepared from fewer than 1.1 million sorted CD4+ or CD8+ T cells. Peripheral blood was subjected to Ficoll-Hypaque density gradient centrifugation to isolate PBMCs, which were then cryopreserved in liquid nitrogen. The study also sequenced paired sorted CD4+ and CD8+ subsets from healthy controls, HAM/TSP patients and MS patients. Findings and caveats that apply to the study as a whole: The highest TCR clonal expansion was observed in HAM/TSP patients, whereas the lowest was observed in MS patients, even when compared with healthy controls. No identical CDR3 amino acid sequences were shared among expanded clones across subjects, suggesting private TCR-beta repertoires in all groups.

cDNA was synthesized by template-switch 5'RACE using a primer carrying a 10-nucleotide random unique molecular identifier by which each TCR transcript was tagged. Every sequencing run yielded over 180 million TCR-beta sequences covering 15-18 subjects. The RNeasy kit was used to extract total RNA. Using the KAPA Real-time Library Amplification kit, TCR-beta VDJ regions were amplified with primers for the TCR constant region and the 5'RACE anchor. A first PCR added sample indexes and Illumina adaptors, and a second PCR then raised library yield. After purification with Ampure beads, the TCR product of roughly 650 bp was size-selected on a 2% E-gel SizeSelection system. Before pooling, libraries had their quality checked on a Bioanalyzer, their concentration measured with Qubit, and their quantity determined with the Kapa Library Quantification kit. An Illumina HiSeq 2500 sequenced the libraries paired-end 2 x 150 bp. To increase sequence diversity, roughly 24-31% phiX was spiked into each library pool. Turning to the authors' computational methods: The UMI-based MiGEC pipeline processed quality-filtered reads and removed over 85% of raw TCR sequences during error correction. VDJ genes were aligned to IMGT germline references, and each clonotype was defined by a unique CDR3 amino acid sequence together with V-J genes. Clonal expansion, Shannon diversity, and CDR3 relatedness (CalcPairwiseDistances, ClusterSamples) were evaluated with VDJtools, and phylogenetic trees were built with CLCbio workbench. Expanded clones were defined as having at least 8 unique UMIs, based on coefficient-of-variation modelling across technical triplicates. The public sequencing data were trimmed at Q25 with fastp and processed into clonotypes with MiXCR by TCRdb, which kept only in-frame beta chains. When rows share a CDR3 protein, they turn into one entry using the most common DNA and genes. TCRdb, rather than the study authors, made the V and J calls. A total of about 18,000 distinct CDR3 sequences appear in this sample, over 8.5% of them only once. Jointly, the top ten make up over 25% of the sample.

Germline trimming amounts to 2 bases on V and 0 bases on J, with 13 as the count of junction bases outside the gene matches. The CDR3, from cysteine to phenylalanine, totals 17 residues. The retained sequence is limited to the CDR3, 51 bases, with the frame set at the first base. From a lookup of the germline V gene, CDR1 and CDR2 are SQVTM and ANQGSEA. The sequence links TRBV29-1 to TRBJ2-7, and 7 bases in between align with TRBD1. The TCR sequence derives from a woman aged 45-65 years in good health. Sequenced sample: CD8+ T cells from blood. The DNA sequence is as follows: TGCAGCGTTGAACGGGGTGGGACAGCAGGTTTCTCCTACGAGCAGTACTTC. It is translated as CSVERGGTAGFSYEQYF.